These 8 T cell receptor beta chains were all obtained from the same sample, sequenced in a study of TIL therapy for anti-PD-1-resistant metastatic lung cancer. Time point given: pre-treatment sample, taken before nivolumab and TIL therapy. The tumor samples were excised metastases, mostly pleural nodules or supraclavicular lymph nodes. The immunoSEQ assay was v3. The assay was immunoSEQ multiplex PCR, and TCRdb's table has in-frame clones only and misses some. The data contain nearly 9,500 clones, 76% of them singletons. The material was tumor tissue, obtained at baseline. All receptors derive from a person between 25 and 79 years old with non-small cell lung cancer.

J is TRBJ2-5 and V is TRBV11-1; D not resolved. The V gene lost 5 bases and the J gene lost 2 bases, with 9 bases spanning the gap. Germline lookup yields CDR1 SGHAT and CDR2 FQDESV (reference sequence). This CDR3 comprises 13 residues. CDR3 coding DNA: TGTGCCAGCAGCCGGACGGAACAAGAGACCCAGTACTTC. Translation gives CASSRTEQETQYF.

This chain links TRBV5-5 with TRBJ2-7; TRBD1 or TRBD2 may be the D gene (5 bases each). The CDR3 spans 15 residues. Per germline, CDR1 SGHKS and CDR2 YYEKEE (reference sequence). The V end was cut by 4 bases, the J end by 0 bases, with 14 bases between. DNA for the CDR3: TGTGCCAGCAGCCTGGGGACCTTTAGCTCCTACGAGCAGTACTTC. It encodes CASSLGTFSSYEQYF.

The genes are TRBV5-1 and TRBJ2-3; D ambiguous. The CDR3 runs 13 residues. Germline loops: CDR1 SGHRS, CDR2 YFSETQ. V was clipped by 5 bases and J by 2 bases, with 9 bases between them. CDR3 coding DNA: TGCGCCAGCAGAAGAACCATCACAGATACGCAGTATTTT. Translated: CASRRTITDTQYF.

This clone was seen a handful of times. The V and J genes are TRBV9 and TRBJ2-1; D unclear. Germline loops: CDR1 SGDLS, CDR2 YYNGEE. V lost 0 bases, J lost 0 bases, and 10 bases lay in between. The length of the CDR3 is 16 residues. The chain's CDR3 is CASSVVNYSSYNEQFF. For the CDR3, the DNA is TGTGCCAGCAGCGTAGTCAACTATAGCTCCTACAATGAGCAGTTCTTC.

The J gene is TRBJ1-4, the V gene TRBV23-1; 9 bases fit TRBD1. TRBV23-1 falls under the ORF class, with uncertain function. Trimming removed 0 bases from V and 0 bases from J; junction bases left unmatched: 5. There are 18 residues in the CDR3. Written as DNA, the CDR3 is TGCGCCAGCAGTCAATCACCGGGACAGGGCCCAACTAATGAAAAACTGTTTTTT. The encoded protein is CASSQSPGQGPTNEKLFF.

This sequence joins TRBV19 and TRBJ2-5, with TRBD1 matching over 8 bases. This CDR3 is built from 14 residues. From germline, CDR1 is LNHDA and CDR2 SQIVND (reference sequence). V shed 4 bases, J shed 5 bases, and the junction held 6 bases outside the gene matches. The CDR3 spells CASSSQGAGETQYF. The CDR3 nucleotides read TGTGCCAGTAGTAGTCAGGGGGCCGGGGAGACCCAGTACTTC.

V and J are TRBV30 and TRBJ2-5; no firm D call. V was pared by 4 bases and J by 0 bases, with 6 bases between. The CDR3 consists of 12 residues. Germline V gene data show CDR1 as GTSNPN and CDR2 as SVGIG (reference sequence). For the CDR3, the DNA is TGTGCCTGGAACGTTAACCAAGAGACCCAGTACTTC. Translation gives CAWNVNQETQYF.

The gene calls are TRBV5-1 and TRBJ2-5, with D perhaps matching TRBD1 (5 bases). Germline values: CDR1 SGHRS, CDR2 YFSETQ. The germline V and J ends were trimmed by 2 bases and 5 bases, with 10 bases remaining between them. The CDR3 is made up of 13 amino acids. The CDR3 DNA sequence: TGCGCCAGCAGCTTAAAGGGGCAGGAGACCCAGTACTTC. This sequence encodes CASSLKGQETQYF.